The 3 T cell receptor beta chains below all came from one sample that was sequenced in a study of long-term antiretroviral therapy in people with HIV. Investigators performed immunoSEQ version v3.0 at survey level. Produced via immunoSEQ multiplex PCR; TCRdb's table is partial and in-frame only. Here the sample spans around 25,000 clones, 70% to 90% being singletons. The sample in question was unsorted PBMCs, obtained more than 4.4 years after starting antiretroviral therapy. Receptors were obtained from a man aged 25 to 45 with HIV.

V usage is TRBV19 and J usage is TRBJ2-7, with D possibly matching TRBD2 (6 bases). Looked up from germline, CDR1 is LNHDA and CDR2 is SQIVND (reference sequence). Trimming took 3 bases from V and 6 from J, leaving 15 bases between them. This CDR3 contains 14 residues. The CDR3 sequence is CASSIRSAGFEQYF. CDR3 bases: TGTGCCAGTAGTATCAGGAGCGCGGGGTTCGAGCAGTACTTC.

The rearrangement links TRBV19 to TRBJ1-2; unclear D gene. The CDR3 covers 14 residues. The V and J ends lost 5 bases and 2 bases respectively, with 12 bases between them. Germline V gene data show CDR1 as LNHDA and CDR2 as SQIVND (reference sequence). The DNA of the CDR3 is TGTGCCAGTAGTCTTCACGCGGGGAACTATGGCTACACCTTC. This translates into CASSLHAGNYGYTF.

CDR3 bases: TGTGCCAGCAGTTTAAGGGGGCGGTTAGCGGGGAGCTCCTACAATGAGCAGTTCTTC. As protein: CASSLRGRLAGSSYNEQFF. The rearrangement joins TRBV27 to TRBJ2-1, with D maybe TRBD2 (8 bases). Trimming took off 2 bases at V and 0 bases at J, with 20 bases between the two ends. The germline gives CDR1 MNHEY, CDR2 SMNVEV (reference sequence). The CDR3 has 19 residues.